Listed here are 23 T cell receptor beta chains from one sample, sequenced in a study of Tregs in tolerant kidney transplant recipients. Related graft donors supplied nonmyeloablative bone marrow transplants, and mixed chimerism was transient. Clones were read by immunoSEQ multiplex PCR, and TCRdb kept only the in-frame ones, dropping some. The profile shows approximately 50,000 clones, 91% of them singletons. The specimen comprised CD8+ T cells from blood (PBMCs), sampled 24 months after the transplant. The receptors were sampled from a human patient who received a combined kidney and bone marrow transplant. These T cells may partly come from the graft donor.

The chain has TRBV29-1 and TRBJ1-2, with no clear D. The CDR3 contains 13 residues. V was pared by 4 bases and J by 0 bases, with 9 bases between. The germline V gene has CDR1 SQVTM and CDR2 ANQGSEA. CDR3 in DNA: TGCAGCGTTGCCTACGGGACTAACTATGGCTACACCTTC. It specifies CSVAYGTNYGYTF.

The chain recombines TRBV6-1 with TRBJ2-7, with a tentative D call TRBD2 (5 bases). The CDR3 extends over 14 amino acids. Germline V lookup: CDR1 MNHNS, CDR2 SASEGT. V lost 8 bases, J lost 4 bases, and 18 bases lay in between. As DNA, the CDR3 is TGTGCCAGCTCCTATGGGCCAAGGGAGTACGAGCAGTACTTC. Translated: CASSYGPREYEQYF.

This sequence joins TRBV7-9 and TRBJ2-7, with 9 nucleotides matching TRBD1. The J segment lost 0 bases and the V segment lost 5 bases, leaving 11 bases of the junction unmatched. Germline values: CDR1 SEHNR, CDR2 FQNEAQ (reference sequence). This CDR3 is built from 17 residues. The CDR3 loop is CASSPTPGQGSSYEQYF. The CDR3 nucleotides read TGTGCCAGCAGCCCTACGCCGGGACAGGGAAGCTCCTACGAGCAGTACTTC.

CDR3: CASREQGVGGEQFF. The CDR3 DNA reads as TGTGCCAGTAGGGAACAGGGGGTGGGCGGTGAGCAGTTCTTC. V usage is TRBV19 and J usage is TRBJ2-1; TRBD1 aligns across 8 bases. V gave up 6 bases and J gave up 9 bases; unmatched junction bases: 10. The CDR3 contains 14 residues. Germline lookup yields CDR1 LNHDA and CDR2 SQIVND (reference sequence).

The CDR3: CASSPTVGDTEAFF. CDR3 nucleotides: TGTGCCAGCAGCCCTACTGTGGGAGACACTGAAGCTTTCTTT. V gene TRBV7-8 combines with J gene TRBJ1-1; D ambiguous. The CDR3 consists of 14 residues. The germline gives CDR1 SGHVS, CDR2 FQNEAQ. Between the trimmed V and J ends, which lost 5 bases and 3 bases, there was a span of 13 bases.

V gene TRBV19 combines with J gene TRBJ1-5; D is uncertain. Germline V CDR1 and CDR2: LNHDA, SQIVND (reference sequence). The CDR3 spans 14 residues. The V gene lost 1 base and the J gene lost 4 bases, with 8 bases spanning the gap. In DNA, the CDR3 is TGTGCCAGTAGTATAGGAGTGAGAAATCAGCCCCAGCATTTT. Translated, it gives CASSIGVRNQPQHF. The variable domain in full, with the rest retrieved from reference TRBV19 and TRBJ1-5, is DGGITQSPKYLFRKEGQNVTLSCEQNLNHDAMYWYRQDPGQGLRLIYYSQIVNDFQKGDIAEGYSVSREKKESFPLTVTSAQKNPTAFYLCASSIGVRNQPQHFGDGTRLSIL.

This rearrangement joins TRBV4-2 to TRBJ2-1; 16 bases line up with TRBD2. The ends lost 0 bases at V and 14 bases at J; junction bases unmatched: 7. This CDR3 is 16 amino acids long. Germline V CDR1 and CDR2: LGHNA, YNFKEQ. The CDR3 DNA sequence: TGTGCCAGCAGCCAAGATTACGGGACTAGCGGGGGGGGCGAGTTCTTC. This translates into CASSQDYGTSGGGEFF.

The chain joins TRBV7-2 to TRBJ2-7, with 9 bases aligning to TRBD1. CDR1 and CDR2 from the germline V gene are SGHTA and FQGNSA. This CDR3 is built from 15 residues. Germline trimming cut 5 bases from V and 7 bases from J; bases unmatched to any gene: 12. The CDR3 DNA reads TGTGCCAGCAGCACCGACCGGGACAGGGTGGGGGAGCAGTACTTC. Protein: CASSTDRDRVGEQYF.

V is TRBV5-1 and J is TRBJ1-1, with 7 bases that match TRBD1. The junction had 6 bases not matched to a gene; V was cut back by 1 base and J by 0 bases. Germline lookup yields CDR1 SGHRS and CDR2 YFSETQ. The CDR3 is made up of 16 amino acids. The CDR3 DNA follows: TGCGCCAGCAGCTTGTTGGGACAGATCATGAACACTGAAGCTTTCTTT. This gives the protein CASSLLGQIMNTEAFF.

The CDR3 loop reads CATSRGRETSGGPGTDTQYF. The CDR3 nucleotides are TGTGCCACCAGCAGAGGTCGAGAAACTAGCGGGGGCCCCGGGACAGATACGCAGTATTTT. V and J are TRBV15 and TRBJ2-3, with 11 bases fitting TRBD2. CDR1 and CDR2 from the germline V gene are LNHNV and YYDKDF (reference sequence). J lost 3 bases, V lost 1 base, and 15 bases had no gene match. The CDR3 is made up of 20 amino acids.

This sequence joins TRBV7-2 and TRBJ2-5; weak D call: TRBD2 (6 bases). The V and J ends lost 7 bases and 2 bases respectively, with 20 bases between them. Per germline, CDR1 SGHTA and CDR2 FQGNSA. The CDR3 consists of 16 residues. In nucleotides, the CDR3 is TGTGCCAGCAACCACCATCGGGGGACGGAGCAAGAGACCCAGTACTTC. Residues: CASNHHRGTEQETQYF.

CDR3 protein: CASSVEGYSEQYF. The CDR3 DNA sequence: TGTGCCAGCAGCGTAGAGGGGTACTCCGAGCAGTACTTC. The V and J genes are TRBV9 and TRBJ2-7; a weak D match, TRBD1 (5 bases). CDR3 length equals 13 residues. With 0 bases removed from V and 6 bases from J, the gap between germline ends came to 10 bases. Germline V gene lookup returns CDR1 SGDLS and CDR2 YYNGEE.

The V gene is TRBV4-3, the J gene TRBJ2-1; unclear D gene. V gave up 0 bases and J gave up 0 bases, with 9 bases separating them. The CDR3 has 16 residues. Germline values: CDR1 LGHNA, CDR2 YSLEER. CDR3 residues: CASSQELSTSYNEQFF. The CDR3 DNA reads TGCGCCAGCAGCCAAGAGCTGTCTACCTCCTACAATGAGCAGTTCTTC.

DNA of the CDR3: TGCGCCAGCAGCCCTAGAACAGGGTTAAAACAGCCCCAGCATTTT. Protein product: CASSPRTGLKQPQHF. The chain has TRBV4-1 and TRBJ1-5, with D possibly matching TRBD1 (6 bases). Germline V gene sequence: CDR1 MGHRA, CDR2 YSYEKL. Trimming left V 4 bases short and J 7 bases short, with 17 bases between. CDR3 length: 15 residues.

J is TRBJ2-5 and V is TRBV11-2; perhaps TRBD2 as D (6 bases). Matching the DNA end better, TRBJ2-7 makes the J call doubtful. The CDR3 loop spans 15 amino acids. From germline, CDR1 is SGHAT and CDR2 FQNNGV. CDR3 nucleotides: TGTGCCAGCAGCCTTACAGGAGGGGCGGGGTACGAGCAGTACTTC. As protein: CASSLTGGAGYEQYF.

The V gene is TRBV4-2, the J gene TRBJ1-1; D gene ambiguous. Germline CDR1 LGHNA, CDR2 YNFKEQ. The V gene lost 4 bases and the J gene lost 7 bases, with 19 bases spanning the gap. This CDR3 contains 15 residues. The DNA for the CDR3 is TGTGCCAGCAGCCCGCCGGCGGGTGGGTACGATGAAGCTTTCTTT. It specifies CASSPPAGGYDEAFF.

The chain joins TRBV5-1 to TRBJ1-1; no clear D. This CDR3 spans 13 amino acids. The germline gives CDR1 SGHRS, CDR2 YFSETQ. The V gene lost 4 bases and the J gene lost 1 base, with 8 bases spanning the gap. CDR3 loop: CASSQRQNTEAFF. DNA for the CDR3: TGCGCCAGCAGCCAAAGACAGAACACTGAAGCTTTCTTT.

The CDR3 nucleotides read TGTGCCAGCAGTCCTATTAGCGGGGCTCAAGAGACCCAGTACTTC. As protein: CASSPISGAQETQYF. The gene calls are TRBV27 and TRBJ2-5, with TRBD2 matching over 8 bases. This CDR3 has 15 residues. CDR1 is MNHEY, CDR2 SMNVEV, per germline (reference sequence). V lost 5 bases to trimming and J lost 2 bases; unmatched junction nucleotides: 7.

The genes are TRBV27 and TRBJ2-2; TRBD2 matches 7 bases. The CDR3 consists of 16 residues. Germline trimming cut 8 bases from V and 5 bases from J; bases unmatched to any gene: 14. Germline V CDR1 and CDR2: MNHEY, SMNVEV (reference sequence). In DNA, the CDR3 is TGTGCCAGCCGCCTAGATGGGAGGGCCGCAACCGGGGAGCTGTTTTTT. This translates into CASRLDGRAATGELFF.

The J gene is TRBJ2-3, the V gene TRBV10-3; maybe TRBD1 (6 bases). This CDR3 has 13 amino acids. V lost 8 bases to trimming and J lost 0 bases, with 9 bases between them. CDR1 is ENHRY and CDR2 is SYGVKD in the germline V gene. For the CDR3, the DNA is TGTGCCATCCTCAGGGGTAGCACAGATACGCAGTATTTT. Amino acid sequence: CAILRGSTDTQYF.

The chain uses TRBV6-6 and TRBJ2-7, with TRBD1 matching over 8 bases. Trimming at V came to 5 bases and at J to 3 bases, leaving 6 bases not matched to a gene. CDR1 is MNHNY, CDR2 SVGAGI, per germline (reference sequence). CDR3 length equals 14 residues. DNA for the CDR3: TGTGCCAGCAGTCCAGTAGGGACAGGCTACGAGCAGTACTTC. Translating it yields CASSPVGTGYEQYF.

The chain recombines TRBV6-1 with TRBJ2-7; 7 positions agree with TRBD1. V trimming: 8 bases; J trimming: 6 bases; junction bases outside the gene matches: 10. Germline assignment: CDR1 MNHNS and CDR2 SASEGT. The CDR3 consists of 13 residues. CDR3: CASRSGTVLEQYF. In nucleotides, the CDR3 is TGTGCCAGCCGATCCGGGACAGTACTCGAGCAGTACTTC.

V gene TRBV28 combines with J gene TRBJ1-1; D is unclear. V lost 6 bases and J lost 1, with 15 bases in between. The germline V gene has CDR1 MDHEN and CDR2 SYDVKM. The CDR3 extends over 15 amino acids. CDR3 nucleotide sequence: TGTGCCAGCAGGTCAGGCTTTACGGAGAACACTGAAGCTTTCTTT. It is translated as CASRSGFTENTEAFF.